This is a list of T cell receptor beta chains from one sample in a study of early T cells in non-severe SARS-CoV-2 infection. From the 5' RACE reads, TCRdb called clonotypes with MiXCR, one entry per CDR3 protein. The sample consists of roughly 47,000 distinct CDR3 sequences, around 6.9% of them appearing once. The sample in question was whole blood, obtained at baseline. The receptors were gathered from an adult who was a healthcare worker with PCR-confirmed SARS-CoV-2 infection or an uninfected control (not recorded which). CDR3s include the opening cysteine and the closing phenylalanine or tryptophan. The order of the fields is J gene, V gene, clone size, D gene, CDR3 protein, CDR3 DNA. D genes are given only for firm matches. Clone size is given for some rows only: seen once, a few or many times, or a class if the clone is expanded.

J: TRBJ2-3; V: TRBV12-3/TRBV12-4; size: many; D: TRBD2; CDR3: CASSLQAGGKDTQYF; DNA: TGTGCCAGCAGTTTACAAGCGGGGGGGAAAGATACGCAGTATTTT
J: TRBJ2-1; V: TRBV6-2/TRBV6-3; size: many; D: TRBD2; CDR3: CASSSDGLAANNEQFF; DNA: TGTGCCAGCAGTTCCGACGGACTAGCGGCAAACAATGAGCAGTTCTTC
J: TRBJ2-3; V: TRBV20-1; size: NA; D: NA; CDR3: CSARDPGHRTDTQYF; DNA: TGCAGTGCTAGAGACCCGGGACATCGCACAGATACGCAGTATTTT
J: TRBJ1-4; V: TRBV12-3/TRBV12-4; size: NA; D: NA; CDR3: CASSREGSSTNEKLFF; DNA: TGTGCCAGCAGTAGAGAGGGGAGTTCAACTAATGAAAAACTGTTTTTT
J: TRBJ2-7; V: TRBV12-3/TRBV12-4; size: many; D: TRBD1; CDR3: CASSSVQGASYEQYF; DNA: TGTGCCAGCAGTTCCGTACAGGGGGCGAGCTACGAGCAGTACTTC
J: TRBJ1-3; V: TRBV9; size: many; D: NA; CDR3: CASSAGPSGNTIYF; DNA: TGTGCCAGCAGCGCGGGACCCAGTGGAAACACCATATATTTT
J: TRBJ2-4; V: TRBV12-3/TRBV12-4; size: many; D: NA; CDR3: CASCTGGTVAKNIQYF; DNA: TGTGCCAGCTGCACGGGTGGTACGGTAGCCAAAAACATTCAGTACTTC
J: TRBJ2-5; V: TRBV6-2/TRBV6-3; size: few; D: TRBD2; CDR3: CASSYSERGDFQETQYF; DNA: TGTGCCAGCAGTTACTCGGAGCGGGGGGACTTCCAAGAGACCCAGTACTTC
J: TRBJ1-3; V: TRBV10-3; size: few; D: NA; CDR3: CAIRAADSGNTIYF; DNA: TGTGCCATCAGAGCAGCAGACTCTGGAAACACCATATATTTT
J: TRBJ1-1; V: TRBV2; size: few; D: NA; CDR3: CASSEEGYAEAFF; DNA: TGTGCCAGCAGTGAGGAGGGGTACGCTGAAGCTTTCTTT
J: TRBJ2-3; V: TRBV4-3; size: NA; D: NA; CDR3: CASSQTGFTDTQYF; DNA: TGCGCCAGCAGCCAAACGGGATTCACAGATACGCAGTATTTT
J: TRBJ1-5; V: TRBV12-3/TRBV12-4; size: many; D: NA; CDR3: CASSPISNSNQPQHF; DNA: TGTGCCAGCAGTCCAATTTCTAATAGCAATCAGCCCCAGCATTTT
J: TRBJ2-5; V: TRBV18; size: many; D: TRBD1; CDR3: CASSPGQGRVQETQYF; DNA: TGTGCCAGCTCACCCGGACAGGGGCGGGTACAAGAGACCCAGTACTTC
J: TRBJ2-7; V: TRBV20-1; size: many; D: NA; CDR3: CSAPLDGRYEQYF; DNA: TGCAGTGCCCCCTTGGATGGGCGGTACGAGCAGTACTTC
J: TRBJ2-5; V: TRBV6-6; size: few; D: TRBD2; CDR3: CASSVRGLADQETQYF; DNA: TGTGCCAGCAGTGTAAGGGGACTAGCCGATCAAGAGACCCAGTACTTC
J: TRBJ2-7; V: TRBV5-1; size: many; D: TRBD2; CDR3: CASSSPAGESTQQYF; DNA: TGCGCCAGCAGCTCCCCTGCGGGGGAGTCTACGCAGCAGTACTTC
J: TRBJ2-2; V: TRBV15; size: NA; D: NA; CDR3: CATSPLTLTGELFF; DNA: TGTGCCACCAGCCCCCTGACCCTAACCGGGGAGCTGTTTTTT
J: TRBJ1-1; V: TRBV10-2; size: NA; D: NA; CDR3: CASAGGTEAFF; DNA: TGCGCCAGCGCGGGGGGCACTGAAGCTTTCTTT
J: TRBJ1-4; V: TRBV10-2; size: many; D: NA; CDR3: CASSDGGDFEKLFF; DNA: TGCGCCAGCAGTGACGGGGGCGATTTTGAAAAACTGTTTTTT
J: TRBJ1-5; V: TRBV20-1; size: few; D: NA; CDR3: CSASVGAGSNQPQHF; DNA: TGCAGTGCTAGCGTGGGGGCTGGAAGCAATCAGCCCCAGCATTTT
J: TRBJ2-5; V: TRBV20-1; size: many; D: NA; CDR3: CSARPLMGQQETQYF; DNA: TGCAGTGCTAGACCGCTGATGGGGCAACAAGAGACCCAGTACTTC
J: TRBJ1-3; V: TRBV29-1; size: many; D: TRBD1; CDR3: CSVGQGNSGNTIYF; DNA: TGCAGCGTTGGACAGGGGAACTCTGGAAACACCATATATTTT
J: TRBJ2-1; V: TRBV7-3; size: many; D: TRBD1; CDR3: CASRQTGASYNEQFF; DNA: TGTGCCAGCAGGCAAACAGGGGCTTCCTACAATGAGCAGTTCTTC